The present T cell receptor beta chain was sequenced within a study of T cell clonality in common variable immunodeficiency. Points from the study as a whole: What drives increased CVID clonality needs T cell subpopulation sequencing. Shared TCRbeta clones were fewer between CVID subjects than controls.

Germline trimming cut 0 bases from V and 6 bases from J; bases unmatched to any gene: 5. There are 15 residues in the CDR3. Only in-frame clones appear in the TCRdb table, and some are missing; sequencing was by immunoSEQ multiplex PCR. Listed for the sample are under 35,000 clones, none seen a single time. This clone was observed many times. The antigen is undetermined. The CDR3 is cut off 3 residues early in the read; its end comes from the germline J gene. This clonotype was obtained from a person aged 18 to 70 in good health. The J gene is TRBJ1-5, the V gene TRBV12-3 or TRBV12-4; 7 bases are shared with TRBD1. The sample was peripheral blood mononuclear cells. Partial CDR3 DNA: TGTGCCAGCAGTTTAGCGCGGAGGGGGCCTCAGCCC. Its translation is CASSLARRGPQP. The CDR3, in full, reads CASSLARRGPQPQHF.